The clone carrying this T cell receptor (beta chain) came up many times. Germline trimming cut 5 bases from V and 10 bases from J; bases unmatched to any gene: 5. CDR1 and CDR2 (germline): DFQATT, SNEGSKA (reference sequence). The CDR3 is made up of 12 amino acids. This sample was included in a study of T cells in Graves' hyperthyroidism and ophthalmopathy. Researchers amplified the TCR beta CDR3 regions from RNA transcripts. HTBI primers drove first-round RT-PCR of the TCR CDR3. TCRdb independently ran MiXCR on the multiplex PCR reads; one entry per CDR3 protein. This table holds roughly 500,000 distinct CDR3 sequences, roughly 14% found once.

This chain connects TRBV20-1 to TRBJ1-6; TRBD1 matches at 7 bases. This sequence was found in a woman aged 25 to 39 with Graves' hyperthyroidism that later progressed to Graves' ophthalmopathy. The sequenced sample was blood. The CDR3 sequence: CSAWGQPSPLHF. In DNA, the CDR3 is TGCAGTGCTTGGGGACAGCCGTCACCCCTCCACTTT.